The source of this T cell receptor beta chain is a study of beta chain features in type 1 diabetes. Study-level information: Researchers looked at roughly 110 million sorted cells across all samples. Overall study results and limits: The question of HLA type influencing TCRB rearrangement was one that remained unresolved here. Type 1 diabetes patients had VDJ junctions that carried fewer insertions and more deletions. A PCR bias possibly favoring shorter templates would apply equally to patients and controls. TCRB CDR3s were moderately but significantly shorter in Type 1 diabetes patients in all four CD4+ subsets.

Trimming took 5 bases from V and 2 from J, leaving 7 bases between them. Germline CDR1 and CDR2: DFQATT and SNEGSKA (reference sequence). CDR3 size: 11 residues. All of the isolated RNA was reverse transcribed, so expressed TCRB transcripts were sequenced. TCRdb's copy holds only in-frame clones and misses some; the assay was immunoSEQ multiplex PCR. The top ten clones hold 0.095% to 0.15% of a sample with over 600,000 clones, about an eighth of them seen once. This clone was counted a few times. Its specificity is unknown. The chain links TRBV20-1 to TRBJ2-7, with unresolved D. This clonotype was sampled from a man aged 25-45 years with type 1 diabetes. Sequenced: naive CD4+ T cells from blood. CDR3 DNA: TGCAGTGCTCTTCGGACCTACGAGCAGTACTTC. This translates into CSALRTYEQYF.